A single sample is the source of the 5 T cell receptor beta chains below, sequenced in a study of blood T cell repertoires in COVID-19. Libraries were prepared by immunoSEQ multiplex PCR; TCRdb keeps only in-frame clonotypes and omits some of them. The table lists about 270,000 clones, approximately 86% of them singletons, with about 3% in the top ten. The sequencing sample was made of peripheral blood. Receptor source: a woman aged 18-29 years with acute or convalescent COVID-19.

J is TRBJ2-2 and V is TRBV5-1; TRBD1 aligns across 9 bases. Unmatched junction bases numbered 5, after V lost 0 bases and J lost 5 bases. This CDR3 contains 16 residues. CDR1 and CDR2 from the germline V gene are SGHRS and YFSETQ. The CDR3 coding sequence is TGCGCCAGCAGCTTGGACGCCGGGACAGGGACCGGGGAGCTGTTTTTT. As protein: CASSLDAGTGTGELFF.

As DNA, the CDR3 is TGTGCCAGCAATCCCTCTAGCGGGAGCTCCTACGAGCAGTACTTC. This codes for CASNPSSGSSYEQYF. The chain carries TRBV2 and TRBJ2-7, with 10 nucleotides matching TRBD2. The germline V gene encodes CDR1 SNHLY and CDR2 FYNNEI. The CDR3 is 15 amino acids. With V trimmed by 7 bases and J by 0 bases, 6 bases remained unmatched.

This sequence joins TRBV10-1 and TRBJ2-3; 7 nucleotides agree with TRBD2. Germline lookup yields CDR1 WNHNN and CDR2 SYGVQD (reference sequence). V lost 5 bases to trimming and J lost 4 bases; unmatched junction nucleotides: 3. CDR3 size: 13 residues. The CDR3 DNA is TGCGCCAGCAGTTTAACTAGCGCAGATACGCAGTATTTT. Translation gives CASSLTSADTQYF.

The J gene is TRBJ1-5, the V gene TRBV30; possibly TRBD1 for D (5 bases). The length of the CDR3 is 15 residues. Germline CDR1 reads GTSNPN; CDR2 reads SVGIG (reference sequence). V lost 0 bases and J lost 3, with 12 bases in between. CDR3 coding DNA: TGTGCCTGGAGTGTAGGAAGGGGCAACAATCAGCCCCAGCATTTT. Protein sequence: CAWSVGRGNNQPQHF.

The J gene is TRBJ2-7, the V gene TRBV30; D unresolved. CDR3 size: 10 residues. Germline V gives CDR1 GTSNPN, CDR2 SVGIG (reference sequence). The V gene lost 5 bases and the J gene lost 3 bases, with 5 bases spanning the gap. CDR3 DNA sequence: TGTGCCTGGGGGTACTACGAGCAGTACTTC. Amino acids: CAWGYYEQYF. Looking up the rest from reference TRBV30 and TRBJ2-7 gives the full variable domain: SQTIHQWPATLVQPVGSPLSLECTVEGTSNPNLYWYRQAAGRGLQLLFYSVGIGQISSEVPQNLSASRPQDRQFILSSKKLLLSDSGFYLCAWGYYEQYFGPGTRLTVT.